This record concerns one TCR beta chain sequence. This clonotype occurred a few times. Its recognized antigen is unknown. The sample holds no much larger clone one base away, and base qualities are not on file. The record originates from a study of tumor and adjacent non-tumor tissue in lung cancer (dated by TCRdb to the late 2010s). General notes on the study: By cancer type, the cohort comprised approximately twelve adenocarcinoma patients, a couple of squamous cell carcinoma patients and 1 small cell lung cancer patient. In total, sequencing yielded 95 million to 150 million productive TCRbeta reads, which works out to an average of approximately 4.2 million reads per sample. TCRbeta CDR3 sequencing was performed on approximately 30 paired specimens, with one tumor sample and one normal lung sample collected per patient. Among the roughly 15 patients, ages ranged from about 31 to 85 years, some 10 were men and 5 were women, and disease was TNM stage I to III. The study compared bulk TCRbeta repertoires between lung tumor tissue and matched distant non-tumor lung tissue from 15 or so lung cancer patients. Points the paper makes about the study in general: Only roughly 16 patients were included in the cohort, and the need for larger samples and more detailed clinical data was noted by the authors. TCR diversity (inverse Simpson) was significantly higher in tumor than in normal lung tissue (approximately 440 vs 150, P = 0.0075, Mann-Whitney U test). Neither the sequencing platform nor unique molecular identifiers are named or mentioned anywhere in the methods. The top 100 clones made up a significantly larger cumulative share of the repertoire in normal lung than in tumor tissue. Younger patients had significantly higher TCR diversity, and higher tumor TCR diversity was associated with shorter overall and disease-free survival. Because peripheral blood was not sequenced, blood TCRbeta repertoires in the lung cancer patients of the study were not examined.

The library relied on multiplex PCR. Sequencing took place on an Illumina HiSeq 2500. TCRbeta libraries were built by three rounds of nested PCR using primers (Table S4), following protocols modified from ARM-PCR. Before sequencing, PCR products of 200-500 bp were cut from the gel and purified using the QIAquick gel extraction kit. The source study handled its data this way. Trimmomatic was used to clean the reads, FLASH was used to merge the reads into complete CDR3 sequences, and MiTCR was used to assign the reads to V(D)J germline segments. VDJtools was used to compute clonal diversity as the inverse Simpson's index. In-frame sequences without a premature stop codon were defined as productive reads. The public reads were reprocessed in TCRdb via fastp at Q25 and MiXCR, keeping in-frame beta chains. Every entry covers one CDR3 protein and lists the most common genes and DNA from its rows. It is TCRdb's table, rather than the study itself, that gives the V and J calls and clone size. Across this sample there are about 200,000 distinct CDR3 sequences, with 70% to 75% seen only once. Together, the top ten hold under 30% of the sample.

RNA was isolated from bulk, unsorted tissue, and RNA quality was assessed with a NanoDrop ND-1000 and an Agilent 2100. All donors had newly diagnosed lung cancer, had not received prior chemotherapy, and were admitted for thoracic surgery in China between August and November 2014. Patients who had received previous radiotherapy or chemotherapy, or who had another concurrent cancer, were excluded from the study. Surgical tissue pieces of about 1-2 cm3 were preserved in RNAlater solution and stored at -80 °C until use. The germline V gene (reference sequence) specifies GTSNPN as CDR1 and SVGIG as CDR2. Compared with germline, V lacks 2 bases and J lacks 1 base; bases without a gene match: 9. Taken from cysteine to phenylalanine, the CDR3 has 19 residues. Here the CDR3 DNA is all that survives: 57 bases in frame from base 1.

Sequencing input: lung tumor tissue. This receptor was taken from a man aged 55-75 years with non-small cell lung cancer. The rearranged chain carries TRBV30 and TRBJ2-1; the junction holds 15 bases that match TRBD2. The nucleotide sequence is TGTGCCTGGAGTCCGAAACGGACTAGCGGGGGGGGGTCCTACAATGAGCAGTTCTTC. It codes for CAWSPKRTSGGGSYNEQFF.